Below are 11 T cell receptor beta chains sequenced from a single sample in a study of Graves' ophthalmopathy and Graves' hyperthyroidism. From RNA, the CDR3 regions of TCR beta chains were amplified and sequenced. First-round RT-PCR relied on HTBI primers, and a second-round multiplex PCR came next. TCRdb reprocessed the multiplex PCR reads with MiXCR, giving one entry per CDR3 protein. Of about 1.2 million distinct CDR3 sequences in the sample, 35% to 45% were seen once. The specimen sequenced was peripheral blood or thyroid tissue (not recorded which). These receptors were taken from an adult man with Graves' hyperthyroidism.

This clonotype showed up many times. This sequence joins TRBV10-3 and TRBJ1-5; possibly TRBD1 for D (5 bases). CDR3 length: 13 amino acids. Trimming left V 6 bases short and J 2 bases short, with 8 bases between. The germline gives CDR1 ENHRY, CDR2 SYGVKD. CDR3 sequence (DNA): TGTGCCATCAGCAAACAGGGCAATCAGCCCCAGCATTTT. Its protein is CAISKQGNQPQHF.

V and J are TRBV2 and TRBJ2-1; D call uncertain. V was clipped by 6 bases and J by 11 bases, with 20 bases between them. CDR1 and CDR2 from the germline V gene are SNHLY and FYNNEI. The CDR3 consists of 14 residues. CDR3: CASSLESQLNQQFF. The DNA for the CDR3 is TGTGCCAGCAGCTTAGAGAGCCAATTAAATCAGCAGTTCTTC. Combining the CDR3 with reference TRBV2 and TRBJ2-1 gives the whole variable domain EPEVTQTPSHQVTQMGQEVILRCVPISNHLYFYWYRQILGQKVEFLVSFYNNEISEKSEIFDDQFSVERPDGSNFTLKIRSTKLEDSAMYFCASSLESQLNQQFFGPGTRLTVL.

This clonotype was seen more than once but under ten times. DNA for the CDR3: TGCGCCAGCAGCTTGGCCGAAACAGGTTACGAGCAGTACTTC. Protein product: CASSLAETGYEQYF. The V and J genes are TRBV5-1 and TRBJ2-7, with D possibly TRBD1 on 5 matching bases. Germline CDR1 SGHRS, CDR2 YFSETQ. V lost 0 bases and J lost 4, with 11 bases in between. CDR3 size: 14 residues. Together with reference TRBV5-1 and TRBJ2-7, the CDR3 gives the full variable domain: KAGVTQTPRYLIKTRGQQVTLSCSPISGHRSVSWYQQTPGQGLQFLFEYFSETQRNKGNFPGRFSGRQFSNSRSEMNVSTLELGDSALYLCASSLAETGYEQYFGPGTRLTVT.

The sample holds many counts of this clonotype. The CDR3 nucleotides are TGCGCCAGCAGCCAAGATCTGAGCGGGAGAGAATACGAGCAGTACTTC. Amino acids: CASSQDLSGREYEQYF. This chain links TRBV4-1 with TRBJ2-7; 8 bases agree with TRBD2. The CDR3 covers 16 residues. V lost 0 bases to trimming and J lost 4 bases; unmatched junction nucleotides: 8. The germline gives CDR1 MGHRA, CDR2 YSYEKL.

The V and J genes are TRBV19 and TRBJ1-5; weak D call: TRBD1 (5 bases). The germline gives CDR1 LNHDA, CDR2 SQIVND (reference sequence). This CDR3 has 13 residues. The V and J ends lost 6 bases and 9 bases respectively, with 15 bases between them. The CDR3 region is CASRAGYQRPQHF. CDR3 in DNA: TGTGCCAGTAGAGCAGGGTATCAGAGGCCCCAGCATTTT.

V and J are TRBV15 and TRBJ1-4; D remains ambiguous. CDR3 length equals 16 residues. Germline loops: CDR1 LNHNV, CDR2 YYDKDF (reference sequence). Trimming took 6 bases from V and 0 from J, leaving 14 bases between them. CDR3 DNA: TGTGCCACCAGAACCCAATTGGGAGCAACTAATGAAAAACTGTTTTTT. Translation: CATRTQLGATNEKLFF.

The chain uses TRBV18 and TRBJ2-7; 8 bases map to TRBD1. This CDR3 contains 14 residues. V trimming: 3 bases; J trimming: 3 bases; junction bases outside the gene matches: 4. Germline assignment: CDR1 KGHSH and CDR2 LQKENI. This CDR3 is CASSPQQGGYEQYF. The CDR3 coding sequence is TGTGCCAGCTCACCTCAACAGGGGGGCTACGAGCAGTACTTC. Full variable domain (outside the CDR3, taken from reference TRBV18 and TRBJ2-7): NAGVMQNPRHLVRRRGQEARLRCSPMKGHSHVYWYRQLPEEGLKFMVYLQKENIIDESGMPKERFSAEFPKEGPSILRIQQVVRGDSAAYFCASSPQQGGYEQYFGPGTRLTVT.

The V call is TRBV19, the J call TRBJ2-2; 8 bases are a match to TRBD1. The germline V gene has CDR1 LNHDA and CDR2 SQIVND (reference sequence). The trim removed 3 bases at V and 3 bases at J, leaving 0 bases unmatched. The length of the CDR3 is 14 residues. The DNA of the CDR3 is TGTGCCAGTAGTATGACAGGGGACACCGGGGAGCTGTTTTTT. This codes for CASSMTGDTGELFF.

The V gene is TRBV20-1, the J gene TRBJ2-5, with a weak D call TRBD1 (5 bases). V was trimmed by 6 bases and J by 5 bases, leaving 19 bases between them. The CDR3 contains 14 residues. Germline V gene lookup returns CDR1 DFQATT and CDR2 SNEGSKA (reference sequence). The CDR3 sequence is CSALPQGSLETQYF. For the CDR3, the DNA is TGCAGTGCCCTACCCCAGGGAAGCTTGGAGACCCAGTACTTC.

As regards this clonotype: A much larger clone is a single base away; this may be a read error. The chain employs TRBV9 and TRBJ1-6, with D maybe TRBD1 (5 bases). The CDR3 consists of 13 residues. The V and J ends lost 4 bases and 9 bases respectively, with 11 bases between them. The germline gives CDR1 SGDLS, CDR2 YYNGEE. CDR3 DNA sequence: TGTGCCAGCAGCTCCAGGGATCCTTCACCCCTCCACTTT. As protein: CASSSRDPSPLHF.

The CDR3: CASSLAMGYEQYF. CDR3 bases: TGTGCCAGCAGCTTAGCTATGGGTTACGAGCAGTACTTC. This chain connects TRBV7-9 to TRBJ2-7; no clear D. V was trimmed by 0 bases and J by 4 bases, leaving 7 bases between them. The CDR3 totals 13 residues. Germline lookup yields CDR1 SEHNR and CDR2 FQNEAQ (reference sequence).